This T cell receptor (beta chain) was captured by sequencing in a study of blood T cell repertoires in COVID-19. CDR3 length: 15 amino acids. Germline V lookup: CDR1 SGHRS, CDR2 YFSETQ. With 4 bases clipped from V and 0 bases from J, the junction kept 5 bases outside the gene matches. The repertoire was sequenced with immunoSEQ multiplex PCR; TCRdb's copy has only in-frame clones and lacks some. The sample yields approximately 150,000 clones, approximately 88% seen once. This TCR derives from a woman of 80 years or more with acute or convalescent COVID-19. The gene calls are TRBV5-1 and TRBJ2-3, with 7 positions matching TRBD2. Sequences were obtained from peripheral blood. The chain's CDR3 is CASSPLAASTDTQYF. CDR3 bases: TGCGCCAGCAGCCCTCTAGCGGCAAGCACAGATACGCAGTATTTT.